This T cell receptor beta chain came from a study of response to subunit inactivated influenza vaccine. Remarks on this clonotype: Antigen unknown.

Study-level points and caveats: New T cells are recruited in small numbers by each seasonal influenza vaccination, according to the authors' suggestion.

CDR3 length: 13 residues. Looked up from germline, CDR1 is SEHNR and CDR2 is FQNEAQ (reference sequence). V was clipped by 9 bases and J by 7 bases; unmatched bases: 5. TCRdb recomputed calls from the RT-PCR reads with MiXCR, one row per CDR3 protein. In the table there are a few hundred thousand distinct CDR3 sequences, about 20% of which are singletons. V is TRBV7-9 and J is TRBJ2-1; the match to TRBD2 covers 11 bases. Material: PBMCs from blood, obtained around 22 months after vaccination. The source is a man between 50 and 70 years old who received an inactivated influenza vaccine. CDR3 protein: CASSGRAGNEQFF. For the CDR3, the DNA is TGTGCCAGTAGCGGGAGGGCCGGAAATGAGCAGTTCTTC.